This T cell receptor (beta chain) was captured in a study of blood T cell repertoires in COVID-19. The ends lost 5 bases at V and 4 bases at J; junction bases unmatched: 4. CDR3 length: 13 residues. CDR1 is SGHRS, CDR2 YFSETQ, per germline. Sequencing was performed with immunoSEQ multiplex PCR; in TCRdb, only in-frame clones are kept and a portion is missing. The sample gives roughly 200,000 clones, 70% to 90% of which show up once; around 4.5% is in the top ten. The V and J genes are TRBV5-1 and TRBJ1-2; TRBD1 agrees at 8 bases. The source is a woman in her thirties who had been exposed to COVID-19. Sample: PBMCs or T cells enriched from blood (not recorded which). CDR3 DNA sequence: TGCGCCAGCAGTGACGGACAGGGCTATGGCTACACCTTC. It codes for CASSDGQGYGYTF.